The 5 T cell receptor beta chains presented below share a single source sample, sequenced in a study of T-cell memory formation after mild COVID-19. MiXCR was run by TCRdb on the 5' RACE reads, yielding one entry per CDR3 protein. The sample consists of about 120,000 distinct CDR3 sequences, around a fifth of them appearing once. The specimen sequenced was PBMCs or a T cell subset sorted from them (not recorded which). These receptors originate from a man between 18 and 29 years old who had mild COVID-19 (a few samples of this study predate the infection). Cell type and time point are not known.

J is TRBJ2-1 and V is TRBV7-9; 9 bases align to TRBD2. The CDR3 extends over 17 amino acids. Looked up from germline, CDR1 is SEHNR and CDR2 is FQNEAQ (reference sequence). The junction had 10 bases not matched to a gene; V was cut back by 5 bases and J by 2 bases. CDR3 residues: CASSPAGGTPAYNEQFF. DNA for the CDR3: TGTGCCAGCAGCCCCGCGGGGGGGACACCTGCCTACAATGAGCAGTTCTTC.

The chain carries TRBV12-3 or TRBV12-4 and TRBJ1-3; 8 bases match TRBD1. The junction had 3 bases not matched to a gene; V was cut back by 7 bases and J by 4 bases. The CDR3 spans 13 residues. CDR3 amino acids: CASTTGGGNTIYF. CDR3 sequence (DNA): TGTGCCAGCACCACAGGGGGGGGAAACACCATATATTTT.

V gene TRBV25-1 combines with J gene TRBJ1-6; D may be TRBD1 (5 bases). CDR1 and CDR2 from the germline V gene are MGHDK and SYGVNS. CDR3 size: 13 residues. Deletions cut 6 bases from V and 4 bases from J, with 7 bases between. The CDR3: CASRTDYNSPLHF. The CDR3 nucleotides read TGTGCCAGCAGGACAGATTATAATTCACCCCTCCACTTT.

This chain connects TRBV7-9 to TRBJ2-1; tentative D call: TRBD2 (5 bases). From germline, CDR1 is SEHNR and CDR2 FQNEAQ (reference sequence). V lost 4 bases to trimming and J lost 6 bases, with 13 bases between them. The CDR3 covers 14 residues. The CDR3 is CASSSYLAGNEQFF. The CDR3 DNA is TGTGCCAGCAGCTCGTACCTGGCGGGCAATGAGCAGTTCTTC.

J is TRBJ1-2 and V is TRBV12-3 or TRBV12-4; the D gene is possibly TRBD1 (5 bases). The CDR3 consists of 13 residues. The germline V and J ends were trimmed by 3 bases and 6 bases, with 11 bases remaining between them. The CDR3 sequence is CASSLVGADGYTF. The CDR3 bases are TGTGCCAGCAGTTTGGTAGGGGCGGATGGCTACACCTTC.